This TCR beta chain is from a study of cytomegalovirus exposure and HLA in healthy donors (dated by TCRdb to between 2016 and 2019). Study-level background: A later analysis indicated that the 130 or so validation repertoires were generated on the platform also employed for the roughly 720 repertoires of the first cohort. To predict cytomegalovirus infection status, the study brought together high-throughput TCR immunosequencing, statistical association of individual TCRs with disease status, and machine learning. The aim of the study was to test whether cataloging public T cell receptors could identify signatures of past pathogen exposure. A separate validation cohort of approximately 130 different subjects was used in addition to the 666-subject first cohort. The investigation overall reported the following: All 120 or so repertoires were used to score co-occurrence in the validation cohort in a later analysis, because that analysis had no HLA typing for the cohort. The study listed 170 or so TCR beta chains as associated with cytomegalovirus. In a later analysis, TCRs clustered in the first cohort were found to also tend to co-occur in the 120 validation repertoires, with 94% of cluster scores above 0. In vitro tests confirmed that a few of the cytomegalovirus-associated TCR beta chains recognize cytomegalovirus antigens. While some public TCRs were present in many individuals, most TCR sequences turned up only very rarely across donors. It was suggested by the authors that the approach could potentially be generalized to other disease states and immunological phenotypes. Cytomegalovirus status was reported to be diagnosed by the classifier with high specificity and sensitivity in both the original and validation cohorts.

The donors were included in the validation cohort of some 110 subjects, a group kept apart from the roughly 610-subject first cohort. Library creation used the immunoSEQ multiplex PCR assay. Processing in the source paper ran as follows. To diagnose cytomegalovirus status from the catalog of TCR beta chain sequences, a statistical classification framework was built. TCRdb took over this immuneACCESS table, retaining in-frame rearrangements with V and J assigned. Such tables are incomplete; in checked studies, under half of the missing clones stem from an unresolved V gene, and the remainder is unexplained. Clonal size and the V and J genes are those of that table, whereas D and trimming came from the DNA. In this sample the table shows fewer than 200,000 clones, around nine tenths of which occur a single time. Of the sample, roughly 1.5% is held by the ten largest clones. Its CDR3 holds 14 amino acids, cysteine through phenylalanine. The retained sequence is limited to the CDR3, 42 bases, with the frame set at the first base. V trim: 5 bases; J trim: 10 bases; unmatched bases: 8. CDR1 and CDR2 are drawn from the germline V gene (reference sequence): MNHEY, SMNVEV.

Details on this clone: Its antigen remains undetermined. There are no base qualities to consult, and no much larger clone falls within one base.

The source is a woman aged 25 to 45 in good health and CMV-seronegative. The rearrangement combines TRBV27 with TRBJ2-3, with 11 bases matching TRBD2. The specimen sequenced was PBMCs. The DNA reads TGTGCCAGCAGTATACTAGCGGGGGCTCCCGCGCAGTATTTT. It translates to CASSILAGAPAQYF.